These T cell receptor beta chains were read from a single sample in a study of blood T cell repertoires in COVID-19. Generated by immunoSEQ multiplex PCR, the TCRdb table keeps only in-frame clones and is missing some. Here the sample spans approximately 61,000 clones, 83% being singletons. Sequences were obtained from peripheral blood. The receptors were sampled from a man in his fifties or sixties with COVID-19, enrolled during active disease. The CDR3 runs from the conserved cysteine through the conserved F or W. The order of the fields is clone size, J gene, V gene, D gene, CDR3 DNA, CDR3 protein. D genes are given only for firm matches. Rows may omit the clone size; those that give it use once, few, many or a size class.

-	TRBJ2-6	TRBV30	-	TGTGCCTGGAGTCAGACCACGGGGGGGGCCAACGTCCTGACTTTC	CAWSQTTGGANVLTF
once	TRBJ2-7	TRBV2	TRBD1	TGTGCCATCCTACGACAGGGAAAGTCTAATTACGAGCAGTACTTC	CAILRQGKSNYEQYF
medium-sized	TRBJ1-3	TRBV7-8	-	TGTGCCAGCAGCCTAGAACGGGGGGCGACCAACACCATATATTTT	CASSLERGATNTIYF
few	TRBJ1-5	TRBV19	TRBD1	TGTGCCAGTAGTAAATATATGAGACCGGGACAGATTTCTTATAGCAATCAGCCCCAGCATTTT	CASSKYMRPGQISYSNQPQHF
-	TRBJ1-2	TRBV28	-	TGTGCCAGCAGTTTGAACGGTAACTATGGCTACACCTTC	CASSLNGNYGYTF
-	TRBJ2-5	TRBV12-3/TRBV12-4	TRBD1	TGTGCCAGCAGTGGACAGGAACAAGAGACCCAGTACTTC	CASSGQEQETQYF
-	TRBJ2-1	TRBV5-1	-	TGCGCCAGCAGCTTGGAGCCACAGCTATACAATGAGCAGTTCTTC	CASSLEPQLYNEQFF
once	TRBJ2-3	TRBV14	TRBD2	TGTGCCAGCAGCCAGAAGTCGGGACTACTGAACACAGATACGCAGTATTTT	CASSQKSGLLNTDTQYF
-	TRBJ2-2	TRBV5-5	-	TGTGCCAGCAGCTTACAGGGCCTCACCGGGGAGCTGTTTTTT	CASSLQGLTGELFF
-	TRBJ2-5	TRBV5-5	-	TGTGCCAGCAGCTCCACCCGCCGACAGAGTCAAGAGACCCAGTACTTC	CASSSTRRQSQETQYF
-	TRBJ2-3	TRBV14	-	TGTGCCAGCAGCACCCAGCGTAATACGCAGTATTTT	CASSTQRNTQYF
-	TRBJ2-7	TRBV15	TRBD2	TGTGCCACCAGCGGCGGGGGGCCCCCCTACGAGCAGTACTTC	CATSGGGPPYEQYF
once	TRBJ2-3	TRBV14	TRBD1	TGTGCCAGCAGCCCCGACAGGGATCGGTCGCAGTATTTT	CASSPDRDRSQYF
-	TRBJ2-1	TRBV5-6	TRBD2	TGTGCCAGCAGGGGCACTAGCGGGAGAAGGTCCTACAATGAGCAGTTCTTC	CASRGTSGRRSYNEQFF
-	TRBJ2-3	TRBV7-9	TRBD2	TGTGCCAGCAGCCGCGGGGGTGCGCAGCTGGGCACAGATACGCAGTATTTT	CASSRGGAQLGTDTQYF
-	TRBJ2-2	TRBV2	TRBD1	TGTGCCAGCAGGGGACAGCTGAACACCGGGGAGCTGTTTTTT	CASRGQLNTGELFF
-	TRBJ2-6	TRBV3-1/TRBV3-2	TRBD1	TGTGCCAGCAGTCCCCGGACAGGGATCTCTGGGGCCAACGTCCTGACTTTC	CASSPRTGISGANVLTF
-	TRBJ1-3	TRBV7-2	-	TGTGCCAGCAGCCTCAGGTTCGGTGGAAACACCATATATTTT	CASSLRFGGNTIYF
-	TRBJ2-1	TRBV18	-	TGTGCCAGCTCACCCGTACAGAAATACAATGAGCAGTTCTTC	CASSPVQKYNEQFF
-	TRBJ1-5	TRBV25-1	-	TGTGCCAGCAGTCAAAGGGGTGAAGATCAGCCCCAGCATTTT	CASSQRGEDQPQHF
-	TRBJ2-2	TRBV28	TRBD2	TGTGCCAGCAGTGTAGCGGGAGGTCCCGGGGAGCTGTTTTTT	CASSVAGGPGELFF
-	TRBJ2-5	TRBV6-5	-	TGTGCCAGCAGTTACAATCCAGGGGAGACCCAGTACTTC	CASSYNPGETQYF
-	TRBJ2-1	TRBV6-6	-	TGTGCCAGCAGTCAGACCCTACAGGGGAGGTCATACAATGAGCAGTTCTTC	CASSQTLQGRSYNEQFF
-	TRBJ2-1	TRBV28	-	TGTGCCAGCTCTGGCGCGGGGAACAACAATGAGCAGTTCTTC	CASSGAGNNNEQFF
-	TRBJ2-7	TRBV2	-	TGTGCCAGCAGCCTCACAGGGAGGGGCTACGAGCAGTACTTC	CASSLTGRGYEQYF
-	TRBJ2-7	TRBV7-2	-	TGTGCCAGCAGCTTAGCGCGGGCCGGACGGGCCTCGGACTACGAGCAGTACTTC	CASSLARAGRASDYEQYF
-	TRBJ2-1	TRBV9	-	TGTGCCAGCAGCGGAGGGTCTTTGCTCTCCAATGAGCAGTTCTTC	CASSGGSLLSNEQFF
-	TRBJ1-4	TRBV29-1	TRBD1	TGCAGCGCAAGGGACAGGGTCACGGAAGAAAAACTGTTTTTT	CSARDRVTEEKLFF
-	TRBJ2-2	TRBV3-1/TRBV3-2	TRBD2	TGTGCCAGCAGCCAAGTTCCGACTAGCGGGGCTACCGGGGAGCTGTTTTTT	CASSQVPTSGATGELFF
-	TRBJ2-7	TRBV6-5	TRBD1	TGTGCCAGCAGTCCACAGGGGTCCTCCTACGAGCAGTACTTC	CASSPQGSSYEQYF
-	TRBJ2-2	TRBV5-1	-	TGCGCCAGCAGCCTCAATCGCGCTAACACCGGGGAGCTGTTTTTT	CASSLNRANTGELFF
once	TRBJ2-1	TRBV7-3	-	TGTGCCAGCAGCCCGCGGGACAGAGCTTACAATGAGCAGTTCTTC	CASSPRDRAYNEQFF
-	TRBJ1-5	TRBV28	-	TGTGCCAGCGCACTGCTCAATCAGCCCCAGCATTTT	CASALLNQPQHF
once	TRBJ2-3	TRBV30	-	TGTGCCTGGAGTGTTGGGGGGAGTACGCAGTATTTT	CAWSVGGSTQYF
-	TRBJ2-1	TRBV5-4	-	TGTGCCAGCAGCTCTGGCGGGCTTGGGAATGAGCAGTTCTTC	CASSSGGLGNEQFF
-	TRBJ2-7	TRBV12-3/TRBV12-4	-	TGTGCCAGCAGTTTTAGTCTAGCCTACGAGCAGTACTTC	CASSFSLAYEQYF
once	TRBJ1-2	TRBV15	TRBD1	TGTGCCACCAGCAGAGCCAGGGGGACCTATGGCTACACCTTC	CATSRARGTYGYTF
-	TRBJ2-2	TRBV12-3/TRBV12-4	TRBD2	TGTGCCGGCAGTAGCGGGAGCACCGGGGAGCTGTTTTTT	CAGSSGSTGELFF
-	TRBJ2-1	TRBV4-2	TRBD2	TGTGCCAGCAGCCAAGAGGAGCGGGAGGGGAATGAGCAGTTCTTC	CASSQEEREGNEQFF
few	TRBJ1-4	TRBV28	-	TGTGCCAGCAGTTCCCAGGGGGAAAAACTGTTTTTT	CASSSQGEKLFF
-	TRBJ1-5	TRBV24-1	-	TGTGCCACCAGTGATGAGAGTCAGCCCCAGCATTTT	CATSDESQPQHF
-	TRBJ1-2	TRBV12-5	TRBD1	TGTGCTAGTGGTTTGGCTCGGACAGGGGTGATCTATGGCTACACCTTC	CASGLARTGVIYGYTF
-	TRBJ2-5	TRBV20-1	-	TGCAGTGCTAGCGGAGGGGAGACCCAGTACTTC	CSASGGETQYF
-	TRBJ1-1	TRBV19	TRBD1	TGTGCCAGTAGTGCCGACAGGGCGAACACTGAAGCTTTCTTT	CASSADRANTEAFF
once	TRBJ2-7	TRBV3-1/TRBV3-2	-	TGTGCCAGCAGCCACAGACTAGCCTACGAGCAGTACTTC	CASSHRLAYEQYF
-	TRBJ1-2	TRBV10-2	TRBD1	TGCGCCAGCAGTGAGTCGAAGGGACAGAACTATGGCTACACCTTC	CASSESKGQNYGYTF
-	TRBJ2-1	TRBV7-2	TRBD1	TGTGCCAGCAGCTCCCACGGACAGGGCGAGCAGTTCTTC	CASSSHGQGEQFF
-	TRBJ2-2	TRBV29-1	-	TGCAGCGTTGAAGACAGTAACACCGGGGAGCTGTTTTTT	CSVEDSNTGELFF
-	TRBJ2-1	TRBV19	TRBD2	TGTGCCAGTAGTAGAAGACTAGCGGGAGAGGGAATTATATACAATGAGCAGTTCTTC	CASSRRLAGEGIIYNEQFF
-	TRBJ2-7	TRBV4-1	-	TGCGCCAGCAGCCCCCGTCGGGCCTACGAGCAGTACTTC	CASSPRRAYEQYF
-	TRBJ2-1	TRBV24-1	-	TGTGCCACCAGTGATTTCGGGACAAACAATGAGCAGTTCTTC	CATSDFGTNNEQFF
once	TRBJ1-1	TRBV11-2	-	TGTGCCAGCCACCGGTGGAACACTGAAGCTTTCTTT	CASHRWNTEAFF
once	TRBJ2-5	TRBV5-1	TRBD1	TGCGCCAGCAGCTTGGCAGGGGGCGAGACCCAGTACTTC	CASSLAGGETQYF
-	TRBJ2-7	TRBV5-6	-	TGTGCCAGCGGGGAGGGGGTCAGTCCCTACGAGCAGTACTTC	CASGEGVSPYEQYF
-	TRBJ2-1	TRBV5-1	-	TGCGCCAGCCGAGGGGTGGGGGCCAATGAGCAGTTCTTC	CASRGVGANEQFF